Listed below are T cell receptor beta chains from one sample, sequenced in a study of cytomegalovirus exposure and HLA in healthy donors. The method was immunoSEQ multiplex PCR; TCRdb's version includes in-frame clones alone and lacks a portion of them. The sample contains around 180,000 clones, 84% of which appear only once. The source material was PBMCs. These receptor sequences come from a man between 18 and 29 years old in good health and CMV-seronegative. CDR3s include the opening cysteine and the closing phenylalanine or tryptophan. Each record gives: CDR3 protein, CDR3 DNA, J gene, D gene, V gene, clone size. A D gene is named only where the DNA matches it firmly. Clone size, where shown, is once, few, many, or a class for clones that have expanded.

CDR3 protein: CASSSRTDTQYF
CDR3 DNA: TGTGCCAGCAGTTCCCGTACAGATACGCAGTATTTT
J gene: TRBJ2-3
D gene: .
V gene: TRBV7-6
clone size: .

CDR3 protein: CASSPGGTGELFF
CDR3 DNA: TGTGCCAGCAGCCCCGGGGGAACCGGGGAGCTGTTTTTT
J gene: TRBJ2-2
D gene: .
V gene: TRBV28
clone size: .

CDR3 protein: CASSPPEYEQYF
CDR3 DNA: TGTGCCAGCAGTCCCCCAGAATACGAGCAGTACTTC
J gene: TRBJ2-7
D gene: .
V gene: TRBV6-6
clone size: few

CDR3 protein: CAWSGPNQRGEQYF
CDR3 DNA: TGTGCCTGGAGCGGTCCTAACCAACGGGGGGAGCAGTACTTC
J gene: TRBJ2-7
D gene: .
V gene: TRBV30
clone size: .

CDR3 protein: CASSLVSSPSSYNEQFF
CDR3 DNA: TGTGCCAGCAGCTTAGTGTCGTCCCCGTCCTCCTACAATGAGCAGTTCTTC
J gene: TRBJ2-1
D gene: .
V gene: TRBV7-9
clone size: once

CDR3 protein: CASSANRGTAPNLPPLRFNTIYF
CDR3 DNA: TGTGCCAGCAGTGCCAACAGGGGAACTGCCCCCAACCTACCCCCTTTGAGGTTCAACACCATATATTTT
J gene: TRBJ1-3
D gene: TRBD1
V gene: TRBV28
clone size: .

CDR3 protein: CASSQAPTVGQPQHF
CDR3 DNA: TGCGCCAGCAGCCAAGCTCCGACAGTCGGTCAGCCCCAGCATTTT
J gene: TRBJ1-5
D gene: .
V gene: TRBV4-1
clone size: .

CDR3 protein: CASSFPGQETQYF
CDR3 DNA: TGCGCCAGCAGCTTCCCGGGGCAAGAGACCCAGTACTTC
J gene: TRBJ2-5
D gene: .
V gene: TRBV5-1
clone size: .

CDR3 protein: CAISDRPTGEQYF
CDR3 DNA: TGTGCCATCAGTGACCGACCAACGGGGGAGCAGTACTTC
J gene: TRBJ2-7
D gene: .
V gene: TRBV10-3
clone size: .

CDR3 protein: CASSEVAGSYEQYF
CDR3 DNA: TGTGCCAGCAGTGAAGTGGCAGGGTCGTACGAGCAGTACTTC
J gene: TRBJ2-7
D gene: .
V gene: TRBV2
clone size: few

CDR3 protein: CASSSDRGGHNEQFF
CDR3 DNA: TGTGCCAGCAGCTCCGACAGGGGGGGACACAATGAGCAGTTCTTC
J gene: TRBJ2-1
D gene: TRBD1
V gene: TRBV7-2
clone size: .

CDR3 protein: CASSQPKGTGRSETQYF
CDR3 DNA: TGCGCCAGCAGTCAACCCAAAGGTACAGGGCGTTCGGAGACCCAGTACTTC
J gene: TRBJ2-5
D gene: .
V gene: TRBV23-1
clone size: .

CDR3 protein: CASSPNRDGEQYF
CDR3 DNA: TGTGCCAGCAGTCCAAACAGGGACGGCGAGCAGTACTTC
J gene: TRBJ2-7
D gene: .
V gene: TRBV27
clone size: .

CDR3 protein: CAISEQGVNYGYTF
CDR3 DNA: TGTGCCATCAGCGAGCAAGGAGTTAACTATGGCTACACCTTC
J gene: TRBJ1-2
D gene: .
V gene: TRBV10-3
clone size: once

CDR3 protein: CASSAGLLYNSPLHF
CDR3 DNA: TGTGCCAGCAGCGCCGGACTCCTCTATAATTCACCCCTCCACTTT
J gene: TRBJ1-6
D gene: .
V gene: TRBV7-2
clone size: .

CDR3 protein: CASSSQTGSYNEQFF
CDR3 DNA: TGCGCCAGCAGCTCACAGACAGGGTCCTACAATGAGCAGTTCTTC
J gene: TRBJ2-1
D gene: TRBD1
V gene: TRBV5-1
clone size: .

CDR3 protein: CASSLEGVISPLHF
CDR3 DNA: TGTGCCAGCAGCTTGGAGGGGGTGATTTCACCCCTCCACTTT
J gene: TRBJ1-6
D gene: .
V gene: TRBV5-4
clone size: once

CDR3 protein: CASTSGGGRAPTDTQYF
CDR3 DNA: TGTGCCAGTACCTCGGGAGGTGGGAGGGCCCCCACAGATACGCAGTATTTT
J gene: TRBJ2-3
D gene: TRBD2
V gene: TRBV19
clone size: .

CDR3 protein: CASSVYRISNQPQHF
CDR3 DNA: TGTGCCAGCAGCGTTTACAGGATTAGCAATCAGCCCCAGCATTTT
J gene: TRBJ1-5
D gene: .
V gene: TRBV7-8
clone size: .

CDR3 protein: CSVEEFNRYNEQFF
CDR3 DNA: TGCAGCGTTGAAGAATTTAACAGGTACAATGAGCAGTTCTTC
J gene: TRBJ2-1
D gene: .
V gene: TRBV29-1
clone size: .

CDR3 protein: CASRIRTSGGNSPLHF
CDR3 DNA: TGTGCCAGCAGGATTAGGACCTCCGGAGGTAATTCACCCCTCCACTTT
J gene: TRBJ1-6
D gene: .
V gene: TRBV11-2
clone size: .

CDR3 protein: CASSEYGTSGGPPYEQYF
CDR3 DNA: TGTGCCAGCAGTGAATACGGGACTAGCGGTGGGCCCCCCTACGAGCAGTACTTC
J gene: TRBJ2-7
D gene: TRBD2
V gene: TRBV2
clone size: once

CDR3 protein: CASRTGYYEQYF
CDR3 DNA: TGTGCCAGCAGGACGGGTTACTACGAGCAGTACTTC
J gene: TRBJ2-7
D gene: .
V gene: TRBV2
clone size: .

CDR3 protein: CASSLDEEPEAFF
CDR3 DNA: TGTGCCAGCAGCTTAGACGAAGAGCCTGAAGCTTTCTTT
J gene: TRBJ1-1
D gene: .
V gene: TRBV7-9
clone size: .

CDR3 protein: CASSKLAGDGEQFF
CDR3 DNA: TGTGCCAGCAGTAAACTAGCGGGAGATGGTGAGCAGTTCTTC
J gene: TRBJ2-1
D gene: TRBD2
V gene: TRBV27
clone size: .

CDR3 protein: CASNTHTNEKLFF
CDR3 DNA: TGTGCCAGCAATACTCATACTAATGAAAAACTGTTTTTT
J gene: TRBJ1-4
D gene: .
V gene: TRBV2
clone size: .

CDR3 protein: CASSLGGLGGSYNEQFF
CDR3 DNA: TGTGCCAGCAGCTTAGGTGGGCTAGGAGGCTCCTACAATGAGCAGTTCTTC
J gene: TRBJ2-1
D gene: .
V gene: TRBV7-2
clone size: .

CDR3 protein: CASNGQRDQPQHF
CDR3 DNA: TGTGCCAGCAACGGACAGCGAGATCAGCCCCAGCATTTT
J gene: TRBJ1-5
D gene: .
V gene: TRBV28
clone size: .

CDR3 protein: CASSQLVADTQYF
CDR3 DNA: TGTGCCAGCAGCCAACTAGTCGCCGATACGCAGTATTTT
J gene: TRBJ2-3
D gene: .
V gene: TRBV2
clone size: once

CDR3 protein: CASSFSGDYEQFF
CDR3 DNA: TGTGCCAGCAGCTTCTCGGGGGACTATGAGCAGTTCTTC
J gene: TRBJ2-1
D gene: .
V gene: TRBV7-2
clone size: .

CDR3 protein: CASSRQGNLNTEAFF
CDR3 DNA: TGCGCCAGCAGTAGACAGGGCAACCTTAACACTGAAGCTTTCTTT
J gene: TRBJ1-1
D gene: TRBD1
V gene: TRBV5-1
clone size: .

CDR3 protein: CASSSAGLAGVEQYF
CDR3 DNA: TGTGCCAGCAGCTCCGCGGGACTAGCGGGAGTTGAGCAGTACTTC
J gene: TRBJ2-7
D gene: TRBD2
V gene: TRBV11-2
clone size: .

CDR3 protein: CASSLAKEGRQAFF
CDR3 DNA: TGTGCCAGCAGCTTAGCTAAAGAGGGTCGGCAAGCTTTCTTT
J gene: TRBJ1-1
D gene: .
V gene: TRBV7-9
clone size: .

CDR3 protein: CSTHSNTEAFF
CDR3 DNA: TGTTCCACCCACAGTAACACTGAAGCTTTCTTT
J gene: TRBJ1-1
D gene: .
V gene: TRBV7-9
clone size: .

CDR3 protein: CASKQGVLNTEAFF
CDR3 DNA: TGTGCCAGCAAACAGGGGGTATTGAACACTGAAGCTTTCTTT
J gene: TRBJ1-1
D gene: TRBD1
V gene: TRBV6-5
clone size: .

CDR3 protein: CASSDWGQGDSQPQHF
CDR3 DNA: TGTGCCAGCAGTGACTGGGGACAGGGAGATAGTCAGCCCCAGCATTTT
J gene: TRBJ1-5
D gene: TRBD1
V gene: TRBV6-4
clone size: .

CDR3 protein: CASSFTGDTEAFF
CDR3 DNA: TGCGCCAGCAGCTTCACAGGAGACACTGAAGCTTTCTTT
J gene: TRBJ1-1
D gene: .
V gene: TRBV5-1
clone size: .

CDR3 protein: CASSLGVGGRYNEQFF
CDR3 DNA: TGCGCCAGCAGCTTGGGGGTGGGGGGGCGGTACAATGAGCAGTTCTTC
J gene: TRBJ2-1
D gene: .
V gene: TRBV5-1
clone size: .

CDR3 protein: CSVPSGDRGEQYF
CDR3 DNA: TGCAGCGTACCATCCGGCGACAGGGGCGAGCAGTACTTC
J gene: TRBJ2-7
D gene: TRBD1
V gene: TRBV29-1
clone size: few

CDR3 protein: CASITSSGSITGELFF
CDR3 DNA: TGTGCCAGCATTACGTCTAGCGGGTCAATCACCGGGGAGCTGTTTTTT
J gene: TRBJ2-2
D gene: TRBD2
V gene: TRBV28
clone size: .

CDR3 protein: CASSSRTGEPGNTIYF
CDR3 DNA: TGTGCCAGCAGTAGCCGGACAGGGGAACCTGGAAACACCATATATTTT
J gene: TRBJ1-3
D gene: TRBD1
V gene: TRBV6-6
clone size: .

CDR3 protein: CASSSGVGGNQPQHF
CDR3 DNA: TGTGCCAGCAGTTCAGGGGTGGGCGGCAATCAGCCCCAGCATTTT
J gene: TRBJ1-5
D gene: .
V gene: TRBV28
clone size: .

CDR3 protein: CASIHREGAEQFF
CDR3 DNA: TGCGCCAGCATCCACCGGGAGGGCGCTGAGCAGTTCTTC
J gene: TRBJ2-1
D gene: TRBD2
V gene: TRBV5-1
clone size: .

CDR3 protein: CASSFIVGNSPLHF
CDR3 DNA: TGTGCCAGCAGCTTTATAGTCGGGAATTCACCCCTCCACTTT
J gene: TRBJ1-6
D gene: .
V gene: TRBV7-2
clone size: .

CDR3 protein: CAWRTDNEKLFF
CDR3 DNA: TGTGCCTGGAGGACAGATAATGAAAAACTGTTTTTT
J gene: TRBJ1-4
D gene: .
V gene: TRBV30
clone size: few

CDR3 protein: CAWSGARDRRSYEQYF
CDR3 DNA: TGTGCCTGGAGTGGGGCCCGGGACAGGCGCTCCTACGAGCAGTACTTC
J gene: TRBJ2-7
D gene: TRBD1
V gene: TRBV30
clone size: .

CDR3 protein: CSASRKETQYF
CDR3 DNA: TGCAGTGCTAGCAGGAAAGAGACCCAGTACTTC
J gene: TRBJ2-5
D gene: .
V gene: TRBV20-1
clone size: .

CDR3 protein: CASSYPRTGGTDTQYF
CDR3 DNA: TGTGCCAGCAGTTACCCAAGGACAGGGGGCACAGATACGCAGTATTTT
J gene: TRBJ2-3
D gene: TRBD1
V gene: TRBV6-6
clone size: .